One and the same sample provided the 2 T cell receptor beta chains below, sequenced in a study of beta chain features in type 1 diabetes (dated by TCRdb to about 2018). The investigation overall reported the following: A moderate but significant shortening of TCRB CDR3 length was observed in type 1 diabetes patients in all four CD4+ subsets.

What these receptors recognize is not known. Libraries were prepared through the immunoSEQ multiplex PCR assay. The entire amount of isolated RNA was reverse transcribed using the High Capacity cDNA Reverse Transcription Kit, so the sequenced TCRB transcripts were expressed ones. Drawn from immuneACCESS, this table holds only the in-frame rearrangements with V and J called that TCRdb kept. Clones are partly lost; checked studies trace under half to an unresolved V gene and leave the rest unexplained. The sample table lists approximately 260,000 clones, around 21% of them with a count of one. The ten largest clones add up to around 0.028% of the sample. Sequencing was done on a sample of naive CD4+ T cells from blood. This specimen's cell subset or site label, per the study, means: true naive CD4+ T cells. Every receptor here comes from a woman aged 40 to 50 with type 1 diabetes.

Note on this clone: Other DNA sequences of this sample code for an identical CDR3. V is TRBV5-1 and J is TRBJ1-1; 7 nucleotides line up with TRBD1. CDR1 is SGHRS, CDR2 YFSETQ, per germline. The CDR3 has 14 amino acids. Unmatched junction bases numbered 3, after V lost 4 bases and J lost 0 bases. The CDR3, as DNA: TGCGCCAGCAGCCCGGGACAGATGAACACTGAAGCTTTCTTT. Its protein product is CASSPGQMNTEAFF.

The gene calls are TRBV7-2 and TRBJ1-2; 8 nucleotides line up with TRBD1. With V trimmed by 5 bases and J by 4 bases, 9 bases remained unmatched. This CDR3 has 15 residues. Germline V gene lookup returns CDR1 SGHTA and CDR2 FQGNSA. The CDR3: CASSPDRGRLYGYTF. CDR3 nucleotide sequence: TGTGCCAGCAGCCCTGACAGGGGAAGACTCTATGGCTACACCTTC.